This T cell receptor beta chain was observed in a study of blood T cell repertoires in COVID-19. V was trimmed by 6 bases and J by 2 bases, leaving 13 bases between them. The length of the CDR3 is 14 residues. Germline CDR1 reads WSHSY; CDR2 reads SAAADI. Sequencing was performed with immunoSEQ multiplex PCR; in TCRdb, only in-frame clones are kept and a portion is missing. The table shows around 30,000 clones, with 80% to 90% occurring only once. The chain is built from TRBV10-2 and TRBJ1-2, with TRBD1 as a possible D gene (5 bases). The sequenced sample was peripheral blood. The source of this sequence is a human donor in a cohort sampled during active COVID-19. CDR3 DNA: TGCGCCAGCAGAGCCGGGACTGACAACTATGGCTACACCTTC. This gives the protein CASRAGTDNYGYTF.